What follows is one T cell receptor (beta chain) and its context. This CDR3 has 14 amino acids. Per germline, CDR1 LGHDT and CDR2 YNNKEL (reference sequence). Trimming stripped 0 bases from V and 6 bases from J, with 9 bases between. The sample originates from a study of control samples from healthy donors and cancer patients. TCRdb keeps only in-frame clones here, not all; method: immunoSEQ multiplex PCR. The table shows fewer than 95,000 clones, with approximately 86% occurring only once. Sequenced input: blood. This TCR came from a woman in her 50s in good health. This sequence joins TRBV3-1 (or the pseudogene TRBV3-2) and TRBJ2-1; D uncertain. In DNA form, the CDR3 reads TGTGCCAGCAGCCAAGAGACGGCTTCCAATGAGCAGTTCTTC. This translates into CASSQETASNEQFF.